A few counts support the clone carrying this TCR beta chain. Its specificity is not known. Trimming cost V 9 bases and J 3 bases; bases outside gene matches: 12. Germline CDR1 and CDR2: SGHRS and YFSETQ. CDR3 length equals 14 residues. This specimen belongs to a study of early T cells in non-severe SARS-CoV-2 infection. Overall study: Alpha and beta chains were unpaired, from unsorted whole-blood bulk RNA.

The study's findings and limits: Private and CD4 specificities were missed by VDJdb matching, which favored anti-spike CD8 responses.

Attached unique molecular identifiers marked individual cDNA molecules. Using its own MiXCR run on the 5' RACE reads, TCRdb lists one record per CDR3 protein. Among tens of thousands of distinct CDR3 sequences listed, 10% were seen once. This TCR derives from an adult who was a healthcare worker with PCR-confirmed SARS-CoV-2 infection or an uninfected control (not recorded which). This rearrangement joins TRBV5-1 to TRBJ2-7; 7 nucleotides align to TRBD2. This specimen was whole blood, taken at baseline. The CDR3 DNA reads TGCGCCAACCCACGGACGGTAGCGGGCTACGAGCAGTACTTC. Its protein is CANPRTVAGYEQYF. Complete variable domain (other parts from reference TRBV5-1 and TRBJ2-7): KAGVTQTPRYLIKTRGQQVTLSCSPISGHRSVSWYQQTPGQGLQFLFEYFSETQRNKGNFPGRFSGRQFSNSRSEMNVSTLELGDSALYLCANPRTVAGYEQYFGPGTRLTVT.